This is a list of T cell receptor beta chains from one sample in a study of T cells in Graves' hyperthyroidism and ophthalmopathy. A single record per CDR3 protein comes from TCRdb applying MiXCR to the multiplex PCR reads. The repertoire includes a few hundred thousand distinct CDR3 sequences, 15% to 19% of them detected once, and under 7.5% sits in the top ten. Specimen: blood. These receptors came from a woman aged 25 to 39 with Graves' hyperthyroidism. Each CDR3 is given with its conserved first and last residue. Each record gives: clone size, V gene, J gene, D gene, CDR3 DNA, CDR3 protein. The D gene is left open where the match is weak. The size entry is marked missing in some rows and otherwise reads once, few, many or a size class.

many,TRBV30,TRBJ1-1,NA,TGTGCCTGGAGCGACGTTCGCACTGAAGCTTTCTTT,CAWSDVRTEAFF
many,TRBV28,TRBJ1-1,NA,TGTGCCAGCAGCTTTTCCTCCGGGACATTGAACACTGAAGCTTTCTTT,CASSFSSGTLNTEAFF
NA,TRBV27,TRBJ2-7,TRBD1,TGTGCCAGCAGCAACACCGGGACAGGGGCCTACGAGCAGTACTTC,CASSNTGTGAYEQYF
many,TRBV2,TRBJ2-3,NA,TGTGCCAGCAGTGAACAGGCGGGAAGCACAGATACGCAGTATTTT,CASSEQAGSTDTQYF
few,TRBV4-3,TRBJ2-1,TRBD1,TGCGCCAGCAGCCAGGGACAGGGGGTCAATGAGCAGTTCTTC,CASSQGQGVNEQFF
NA,TRBV18,TRBJ1-4,NA,TGTGCCAGCTCAGAGACTTCCCCTCCTGAAAAACTGTTTTTT,CASSETSPPEKLFF
NA,TRBV24-1,TRBJ2-1,NA,TGTGCCACCAGTGACCACCCACCCGGAGGGGGCATGTTCTTC,CATSDHPPGGGMFF
NA,TRBV5-1,TRBJ2-2,NA,TGCGCCAGCAGCTTTAATCTTCGGGACTCCCGGTGGAGCACCGGGGAGCTGTTTTTT,CASSFNLRDSRWSTGELFF
NA,TRBV11-2,TRBJ2-2,TRBD1,TGTGCCAGCAGCTGGGGGACAGCTCGCGGGGAGCTGTTTTTT,CASSWGTARGELFF
few,TRBV19,TRBJ1-2,NA,TGTGCCAGTAGTATCTTGACGACGATCCATGGCTACACCTTC,CASSILTTIHGYTF
few,TRBV19,TRBJ2-1,NA,TGTGCCAGTAGTACAGGTTGGTCCTACAATGAGCAGTTCTTC,CASSTGWSYNEQFF
few,TRBV6-1,TRBJ1-2,TRBD1,TGTGCCACTAAGCCCAGGGACAGCTTCTATGGCTACACCTTC,CATKPRDSFYGYTF
many,TRBV28,TRBJ2-4,TRBD2,TGTGCCAGCAGTTTCATCGGGACTAGCGGGCCGGGGTCCAAAAACATTCAGTACTTC,CASSFIGTSGPGSKNIQYF
many,TRBV29-1,TRBJ1-1,TRBD1,TGCAGCGTGGGGACAGCCCTCATGAACACTGAAGCTTTCTTT,CSVGTALMNTEAFF
NA,TRBV7-2,TRBJ1-1,NA,TGTGCCAGCAGCTTAGGCAGGACCCCCGAGATCTTCTTT,CASSLGRTPEIFF
many,TRBV11-1,TRBJ2-7,NA,TGTGCCAGCAGCTTAGAACAATCATACGAGCAGTACTTC,CASSLEQSYEQYF
NA,TRBV5-1,TRBJ2-7,TRBD2,TGCGCCAGCAGCCCCGGGACTAGCGGAAAAACGTACTACGAGCAGTACTTC,CASSPGTSGKTYYEQYF
NA,TRBV4-3,TRBJ1-1,NA,TGCGCCAGCAGCCAAGCTCGCGGAACAGTGAACACTGAAGCTTTCTTT,CASSQARGTVNTEAFF
many,TRBV9,TRBJ2-7,TRBD2,TGTGCCAGCAGTGACGGACTAGCGGGGAACTACGAGCAGTACTTC,CASSDGLAGNYEQYF
NA,TRBV18,TRBJ1-1,NA,TGTGCCAGCTCTTCTGGACAGGAAGCTTTCTTT,CASSSGQEAFF
many,TRBV28,TRBJ1-1,NA,TGTGCCAGCAGTTTATGGGGCGGGAACACTGAAGCTTTCTTT,CASSLWGGNTEAFF
few,TRBV14,TRBJ2-7,NA,TGTGCCAGCAGCCAAACTCTAGCATCCTACGAGCAGTACTTC,CASSQTLASYEQYF
NA,TRBV20-1,TRBJ2-7,TRBD1,TGCAGTGCTAGGATAAACACAGGGGGCGGTTACGAGCAGTACTTC,CSARINTGGGYEQYF
few,TRBV7-3,TRBJ2-1,TRBD2,TGCGCCAGCAGCCAAGATGAAGTAGCGGGAGGGTACAATGAGCAGTTCTTC,CASSQDEVAGGYNEQFF
NA,TRBV10-3,TRBJ1-2,TRBD1,TGTGCCATCAGTGAGAGGGGACAGGGAGGAGATGGCTACACCTTC,CAISERGQGGDGYTF
many,TRBV3-1,TRBJ1-1,NA,TGTGCCAGCAGCCAAGTATCGCAGGGGCCGGGCACTGAAGCTTTCTTT,CASSQVSQGPGTEAFF
many,TRBV27,TRBJ2-3,TRBD2,TGTGCCAGCAGTCCGCCGGGACTAGCGGGAGTCAAGCAGTATTTT,CASSPPGLAGVKQYF
NA,TRBV11-2,TRBJ2-7,TRBD2,TGTGCCAGCAGCCAACGTGGCGGGAGGGCTTACGAGCAGTACTTC,CASSQRGGRAYEQYF
many,TRBV7-2,TRBJ2-1,NA,TGTGCCAGCAGCCTTGCCCCCAATGAGCAGTTCTTC,CASSLAPNEQFF
NA,TRBV28,TRBJ2-2,TRBD2,TGTGCCAGCAGTTTTCAGACTAGCGGGAGTTCGACCGGGGAGCTGTTTTTT,CASSFQTSGSSTGELFF
few,TRBV7-2,TRBJ2-1,NA,TGTGCCAGCAGTCTTAAGCACCTCCGATTCTTC,CASSLKHLRFF
many,TRBV6-1,TRBJ2-5,NA,TGTGCCAGCATCGCGCCCGATGGGGAGACCCAGTACTTC,CASIAPDGETQYF
few,TRBV28,TRBJ1-2,NA,TGTGCCAGCAGAGACCTCGGGGCGGACAACTATGGCTACACCTTC,CASRDLGADNYGYTF
NA,TRBV7-9,TRBJ2-7,TRBD2,TGTGCCAGCAGCTTCCGGACTAGCGGGAGTCCCCTAAGCTCCTACAATGAGCAGTACTTC,CASSFRTSGSPLSSYNEQYF
many,TRBV28,TRBJ2-7,NA,TGTGCCAGCAGTTTACCCATTGCAACCTACGAGCAGTACTTC,CASSLPIATYEQYF
many,TRBV7-2,TRBJ2-7,TRBD1,TGTGCCAGCAGCTTAGCCGGGACAGGGGGTTACGAGCAGTACTTC,CASSLAGTGGYEQYF
many,TRBV4-3,TRBJ2-7,TRBD2,TGCGCCAGCAGCCAAGATCTCGGACTAGCGGGCGCAATGGGCGAGCAGTACTTC,CASSQDLGLAGAMGEQYF
NA,TRBV28,TRBJ2-1,TRBD2,TGTGCCAGCAGTTCCTTAGCGGGAGGTCCTAGCTCCTACAATGAGCAGTTCTTC,CASSSLAGGPSSYNEQFF
few,TRBV6-6,TRBJ1-2,TRBD1,TGTGCCAGCAGTTACTTGCCGGGACAGAATATGCCTGGAGACTATGGCTACACCTTC,CASSYLPGQNMPGDYGYTF
many,TRBV12-3/TRBV12-4,TRBJ2-1,NA,TGTGCCAGCAGGCAGAAAGGCTCCAATGAGCAGTTCTTC,CASRQKGSNEQFF
NA,TRBV19,TRBJ1-5,TRBD1,TGTGCCAGTAGTGCCTACCGACAGGGTTACAATCAGCCCCAGCATTTT,CASSAYRQGYNQPQHF
NA,TRBV5-1,TRBJ2-2,TRBD2,TGCGCCAGCAGCCTGGGGACTAGCGGATCCGGGGAGCTGTTTTTT,CASSLGTSGSGELFF
many,TRBV11-3,TRBJ2-2,TRBD1,TGTGCCAGCAGCTTAGTTGGGACAGCCTCTCCCGGGGAGCTGTTTTTT,CASSLVGTASPGELFF
NA,TRBV4-1,TRBJ2-3,TRBD1,TGCGCCAGCAGCCAAGTACCGGGACAGCTCACAGATACGCAGTATTTT,CASSQVPGQLTDTQYF
many,TRBV7-9,TRBJ1-4,NA,TGTGCCAGCAGCTTAGCGTCTGTCAGGGAAAAACTGTTTTTT,CASSLASVREKLFF
few,TRBV27,TRBJ1-6,NA,TGTGCCAGCAGTTTAGGCTGGAAAAGCTCCTATAATTCACCCCTCCACTTT,CASSLGWKSSYNSPLHF
NA,TRBV6-9,TRBJ2-1,TRBD1,TGTGCCAGCAGTTATACCGGGACAGGGATGAACAATGAGCAGTTCTTC,CASSYTGTGMNNEQFF
NA,TRBV19,TRBJ2-3,NA,TGTGCCAGTAGTCCCCGACGCGGTGTGGGGTTAAATACGCAGTATTTT,CASSPRRGVGLNTQYF
NA,TRBV27,TRBJ1-5,NA,TGTGCCAGCAGAGAAGGGGCCGGGCCCCAGCATTTT,CASREGAGPQHF
many,TRBV2,TRBJ2-5,NA,TGTGCCAGCCGCTACCCGACGGAGACCCAGTACTTC,CASRYPTETQYF
NA,TRBV4-3,TRBJ1-2,NA,TGCGCCAGCAGCCAAGAATATGCCGGGAGGGCGGGAGGCTACACCTTC,CASSQEYAGRAGGYTF
NA,TRBV4-2,TRBJ1-6,NA,TGTGCCAGCAGCCAGACCCACAAGACTTCACCCCTCCACTTT,CASSQTHKTSPLHF
many,TRBV2,TRBJ1-2,NA,TGTGCCAGCAGTGAGGGGGCCAAAATTGGATATGGCTACACCTTC,CASSEGAKIGYGYTF
few,TRBV12-3/TRBV12-4,TRBJ2-7,NA,TGTGCCAGCAGCTTAACAGGGTCCCCCATCGGCGAGCAGTACTTC,CASSLTGSPIGEQYF
many,TRBV5-8,TRBJ2-1,TRBD2,TGTGCCAGCAGCTTGGTCGCGGGAGGGACCTACAATGAGCAGTTCTTC,CASSLVAGGTYNEQFF
NA,TRBV6-1,TRBJ2-6,TRBD1,TGTGCCAGCACCGATGACAGGGCCCCTGGGGCCAACGTCCTGACTTTC,CASTDDRAPGANVLTF
many,TRBV2,TRBJ1-2,NA,TGTGCCAGCACCCGAGGTGATGGCTACACCTTC,CASTRGDGYTF